This T cell receptor beta chain originates from a study of identical twins. Study-level results: An excess of low generation probability was shown by twin-shared out-of-frame alpha sequences. Conclusions leaned on cross-sectional statistical analysis and did not track the same donors over time.

TCRdb called the 5' RACE reads again in MiXCR, with one record for every CDR3 protein. Here the sample spans approximately 260,000 distinct CDR3 sequences, about 9% being singletons. This clonotype was detected a few times. What it recognizes is unknown. The junction shows a germline mismatch at one end, possibly a read error. The same data also contributed to another study, on yellow fever vaccine responses in identical twins.

The sequence derives from a woman younger than 35 in good health. Specimen: CD8+ T cells sorted from blood.

CDR3: CAISESWDRDSPLHF. CDR3 coding DNA: TGTGCCATCAGTGAGTCGTGGGACAGGGATTCCCCCCTCCACTTT. The rearrangement links TRBV10-3 to TRBJ1-6, with TRBD1 matching 9 bases. Per germline, CDR1 ENHRY and CDR2 SYGVKD. There are 15 residues in the CDR3.